A single sample gave rise to the 2 T cell receptor beta chains below, sequenced in a study of CD4 T cells in relation to SARS-CoV-2 and coronaviruses. Assay used: immunoSEQ multiplex PCR; TCRdb lists only in-frame clones, some missing. The sample has 60,000 to 85,000 clones; 90% to 95% are singletons. Unexposed donor CD4+ T cells date from about 2011-2018, before the COVID-19 pandemic. Sequenced: naive CD4+ T cells from PBMCs. Stated subset: naive CD4+ T cells isolated by negative enrichment. Source of these receptors: a human donor in good health.

V gene TRBV9 combines with J gene TRBJ2-5; 10 bases are a match to TRBD1. This CDR3 contains 18 residues. CDR1 is SGDLS, CDR2 YYNGEE, per germline. The junction had 13 bases not matched to a gene; V was cut back by 0 bases and J by 5 bases. The CDR3 loop is CASSVDPRTGGRRETQYF. The CDR3 DNA is TGTGCCAGCAGCGTAGATCCCCGGACAGGGGGGCGCCGGGAGACCCAGTACTTC.

The chain carries TRBV10-3 and TRBJ2-1, with TRBD2 as a possible D gene (6 bases). The V end lost 3 bases, the J end lost 8 bases, and 17 bases lay between the germline ends. This CDR3 comprises 15 residues. Germline-derived CDR1 and CDR2 are ENHRY and SYGVKD. CDR3 loop: CAISDPGTLSDEQFF. DNA of the CDR3: TGTGCCATCAGTGACCCCGGGACTCTCTCGGATGAGCAGTTCTTC.